These T cell receptor beta chains were read from a single sample in a study of T cell responses to AZD1222 COVID-19 vaccine. Using immunoSEQ multiplex PCR, the repertoire was profiled, and TCRdb retains in-frame clones only, with some absent. The sample carries 90,000 to 150,000 clones, about 89% recorded once. Material: peripheral blood, obtained 28 days after the second AZD1222 dose. The receptor source for this set is an adult who received the AZD1222 COVID-19 vaccine. Both conserved end residues are part of each CDR3. Fields, in order: V gene, clone size, D gene, J gene, CDR3 protein, CDR3 DNA. The D gene is left open where the match is weak. Expanded clones get a size class; other rows say once, few or many, or leave the size out.

TRBV10-2	NA	NA	TRBJ1-1	CASSARGSNTEAFF	TGCGCCAGCAGTGCGCGGGGATCGAACACTGAAGCTTTCTTT
TRBV10-2	NA	NA	TRBJ2-7	CASSTSYEQYF	TGCGCCAGCAGTACCTCCTACGAGCAGTACTTC
TRBV21-1	NA	NA	TRBJ2-1	CASSKEALAEQFF	TGTGCCAGCAGCAAAGAGGCGCTCGCCGAGCAGTTCTTC
TRBV25-1	NA	NA	TRBJ2-7	CASSELGGRYEQYF	TGTGCCAGCAGTGAATTGGGGGGCAGGTACGAGCAGTACTTC
TRBV6-5	NA	TRBD1	TRBJ1-5	CASSPDRGNQPQHF	TGTGCCAGCAGTCCCGACAGGGGCAATCAGCCCCAGCATTTT
TRBV5-1	NA	NA	TRBJ1-3	CASSLLTQGGGNTIYF	TGCGCCAGCAGCTTGCTGACTCAGGGAGGAGGAAACACCATATATTTT
TRBV12-3/TRBV12-4	NA	NA	TRBJ2-7	CASMRSPLEQYF	TGTGCCAGCATGCGTAGTCCTCTCGAGCAGTACTTC
TRBV5-4	once	TRBD2	TRBJ2-5	CASSPGASGRFQETQYF	TGTGCCAGCAGCCCGGGGGCTAGCGGGAGGTTCCAAGAGACCCAGTACTTC
TRBV5-4	NA	NA	TRBJ1-6	CASSLGPLPTPLHF	TGTGCCAGCAGCTTAGGGCCCCTTCCAACACCCCTCCACTTT
TRBV24-1	NA	TRBD1	TRBJ1-6	CATSDLQDRINSPLHF	TGTGCCACCAGTGACCTTCAGGACAGGATAAATTCACCCCTCCACTTT
TRBV13	NA	NA	TRBJ2-1	CASSLSPSSYNEQFF	TGTGCCAGCAGCTTATCGCCTAGCAGCTACAATGAGCAGTTCTTC
TRBV27	NA	NA	TRBJ2-3	CASSLSTISSTDTQYF	TGTGCCAGCAGTTTATCGACTATATCTAGCACAGATACGCAGTATTTT
TRBV5-6	NA	TRBD1	TRBJ1-2	CASSHGTGPYGYTF	TGTGCCAGCAGCCACGGGACAGGGCCCTATGGCTACACCTTC
TRBV12-3/TRBV12-4	NA	NA	TRBJ2-5	CASSLGRVQYF	TGTGCCAGCAGTTTAGGCCGGGTCCAGTACTTC
TRBV6-2/TRBV6-3	NA	NA	TRBJ2-1	CASSRQGNEQFF	TGTGCCAGCAGTCGTCAGGGCAATGAGCAGTTCTTC
TRBV2	NA	NA	TRBJ1-2	CASSEAPTGLYGYTF	TGTGCCAGCAGTGAAGCCCCTACAGGCCTCTATGGCTACACCTTC
TRBV9	NA	NA	TRBJ2-3	CASSDGDTQYF	TGTGCCAGCAGCGACGGGGATACGCAGTATTTT
TRBV2	NA	TRBD1	TRBJ2-1	CATRTGNLYNEQFF	TGTGCCACCAGGACAGGGAATCTCTACAATGAGCAGTTCTTC
TRBV27	NA	NA	TRBJ2-7	CASSRGGQGWFEQYF	TGTGCCAGCAGTCGGGGGGGACAGGGATGGTTCGAGCAGTACTTC
TRBV7-3	NA	NA	TRBJ2-3	CASSLNYFTDTQYF	TGTGCCAGCAGCTTGAACTACTTTACAGATACGCAGTATTTT
TRBV6-2/TRBV6-3	NA	NA	TRBJ2-5	CASSGAGSRVETQYF	TGTGCCAGCAGTGGTGCGGGGAGCAGGGTTGAGACCCAGTACTTC
TRBV24-1	NA	NA	TRBJ2-7	CATSDGTVSYEQYF	TGTGCCACCAGTGATGGAACGGTCTCCTACGAGCAGTACTTC
TRBV18	NA	TRBD1	TRBJ1-2	CASSPVDRGLYGYTF	TGTGCCAGCTCACCAGTCGACAGGGGGCTCTATGGCTACACCTTC
TRBV5-1	once	NA	TRBJ1-1	CASSFRLNTEAFF	TGCGCCAGCAGCTTCAGATTGAACACTGAAGCTTTCTTT
TRBV5-6	NA	TRBD2	TRBJ2-7	CASSFWLAGETYEQYF	TGTGCCAGCAGCTTTTGGCTAGCGGGTGAAACCTACGAGCAGTACTTC
TRBV27	NA	NA	TRBJ2-7	CASSVSGTTGEQYF	TGTGCCAGCAGTGTCTCAGGTACGACTGGGGAGCAGTACTTC
TRBV5-4	NA	TRBD1	TRBJ1-5	CASSLDAGGYQPQHF	TGTGCCAGCAGCTTGGATGCAGGGGGGTATCAGCCCCAGCATTTT
TRBV27	NA	TRBD2	TRBJ2-2	CASTPGHGLAGNTGELFF	TGTGCCAGCACCCCTGGCCACGGGCTAGCGGGGAACACCGGGGAGCTGTTTTTT
TRBV28	NA	NA	TRBJ1-5	CASNQVQGPNQPQHF	TGTGCCAGCAACCAGGTTCAGGGTCCGAATCAGCCCCAGCATTTT
TRBV24-1	NA	NA	TRBJ1-1	CATSDLSIGIWLTEAFF	TGTGCCACCAGTGATTTGAGTATAGGGATTTGGCTCACTGAAGCTTTCTTT
TRBV18	NA	TRBD1	TRBJ2-7	CASSPRTGPEQYF	TGTGCCAGCTCACCACGGACAGGGCCCGAGCAGTACTTC
TRBV7-2	NA	TRBD2	TRBJ2-7	CASSSSGTSFHEQYF	TGTGCCAGCAGCTCCTCCGGGACTAGCTTCCACGAGCAGTACTTC
TRBV4-3	NA	NA	TRBJ2-3	CASSQGGTGLTDTQYF	TGCGCCAGCAGCCAAGGGGGGACGGGCCTCACAGATACGCAGTATTTT
TRBV11-3	NA	TRBD1	TRBJ2-3	CASSLRQGVPLSTDTQYF	TGTGCCAGCAGCTTGAGGCAGGGGGTCCCACTGAGCACAGATACGCAGTATTTT
TRBV7-3	NA	NA	TRBJ1-1	CASSLGQSAEAFF	TGTGCCAGCAGCCTCGGACAGAGCGCTGAAGCTTTCTTT
TRBV28	NA	NA	TRBJ2-1	CASSLDAREQFF	TGTGCCAGCAGTTTAGACGCTCGTGAGCAGTTCTTC
TRBV19	NA	TRBD1	TRBJ1-5	CASSIDWDRLNQPQHF	TGTGCCAGTAGTATAGATTGGGACAGATTGAATCAGCCCCAGCATTTT
TRBV7-2	NA	TRBD2	TRBJ2-3	CASSLRGPASGGADTQYF	TGTGCCAGCAGCTTAAGGGGCCCCGCTAGCGGGGGGGCAGATACGCAGTATTTT
TRBV24-1	NA	TRBD2	TRBJ2-7	CATSDGGRDSEQYF	TGTGCCACCAGTGATGGGGGGAGGGATTCCGAGCAGTACTTC
TRBV2	NA	NA	TRBJ2-7	CATREIYEQYF	TGTGCCACCAGGGAAATCTACGAGCAGTACTTC
TRBV7-6	NA	NA	TRBJ2-2	CASSTMRQGGSPGELFF	TGTGCCAGCAGCACAATGCGTCAGGGGGGATCTCCCGGGGAGCTGTTTTTT
TRBV5-4	NA	TRBD2	TRBJ2-1	CASSSGAGHNEQFF	TGTGCCAGCAGTAGCGGGGCGGGCCACAATGAGCAGTTCTTC
TRBV6-5	NA	TRBD1	TRBJ1-2	CASTNGGQGFGYTF	TGTGCCAGCACCAACGGGGGACAGGGGTTCGGCTACACCTTC
TRBV7-2	NA	TRBD1	TRBJ1-5	CASSRGQGGNQPQHF	TGTGCCAGCAGCCGGGGACAGGGTGGCAATCAGCCCCAGCATTTT
TRBV14	NA	TRBD1	TRBJ1-6	CASSQDSWTGFNSPLHF	TGTGCCAGCAGCCAAGACTCTTGGACAGGGTTTAATTCACCCCTCCACTTT
TRBV5-4	NA	TRBD1	TRBJ1-3	CASSSDRGRGTIYF	TGTGCCAGCAGCTCCGACAGGGGAAGAGGCACCATATATTTT
TRBV24-1	NA	TRBD2	TRBJ2-1	CATSAGLAGESSYNEQFF	TGTGCCACCAGTGCGGGACTAGCGGGCGAGAGCTCCTACAATGAGCAGTTCTTC
TRBV24-1	NA	TRBD1	TRBJ2-7	CATSDPGQAYEQYF	TGTGCCACCAGTGATCCGGGACAGGCCTACGAGCAGTACTTC
TRBV5-1	NA	TRBD1	TRBJ1-1	CASSLGPQGVNTEAFF	TGCGCCAGCAGCTTGGGCCCCCAGGGGGTCAACACTGAAGCTTTCTTT
TRBV21-1	few	NA	TRBJ2-7	CASSTSTRRSDEQYF	TGTGCCAGCAGCACCTCGACTAGAAGGTCGGACGAGCAGTACTTC